The rows below give T cell receptor beta chains drawn from one sample of a study of T-cell reconstitution after alpha-beta-depleted transplantation in children. TCRdb independently ran MiXCR on the PCR reads; one entry per CDR3 protein. The sample holds roughly 490,000 distinct CDR3 sequences, roughly an eighth seen once. The sample here was PBMCs, mostly from graft donor cells, taken 180 days after TCRalphabeta/CD19-depleted stem cell transplant. The receptor set was obtained from a female patient aged 2-15 years who had a stem cell transplant for aplastic anemia, so the T cells may come from the graft donor. The CDR3 runs from the conserved cysteine through the conserved F or W. D genes are given only for firm matches. Clone size, where shown, is once, few, many, or a class for clones that have expanded.

J gene: TRBJ1-4; clone size: many; D gene: TRBD1; V gene: TRBV27; CDR3 DNA: TGTGCCAGCAGTTCGGACAGGGGGCGCGGTGAAAAACTGTTTTTT; CDR3 protein: CASSSDRGRGEKLFF
J gene: TRBJ1-4; clone size: many; D gene: NA; V gene: TRBV7-2; CDR3 DNA: TGTGCCAGCAGCACCGGAGCGGGGCGAACTAATGAAAAACTGTTTTTT; CDR3 protein: CASSTGAGRTNEKLFF
J gene: TRBJ2-1; clone size: many; D gene: NA; V gene: TRBV5-1; CDR3 DNA: TGCGCCAGCAGCTTGGACCGACAGGGCGGGGTGGAGCAGTTCTTC; CDR3 protein: CASSLDRQGGVEQFF
J gene: TRBJ1-3; clone size: NA; D gene: NA; V gene: TRBV20-1; CDR3 DNA: TGCAGTGCTAGAGCGGCAGGGTGGGGAAACACCATATATTTT; CDR3 protein: CSARAAGWGNTIYF
J gene: TRBJ1-3; clone size: NA; D gene: NA; V gene: TRBV20-1; CDR3 DNA: TGCAGTGCTCACACCTACCCGGGGCCGTTATATTTT; CDR3 protein: CSAHTYPGPLYF
J gene: TRBJ1-2; clone size: many; D gene: NA; V gene: TRBV12-3/TRBV12-4; CDR3 DNA: TGTGCCAGCACCAGAAGGGGGGCGTCCCGTAACTATGGCTACACCTTC; CDR3 protein: CASTRRGASRNYGYTF
J gene: TRBJ1-1; clone size: few; D gene: NA; V gene: TRBV7-8; CDR3 DNA: TGTGCCAGCAGCTCGCCAGGGAGCCAGAACACTGAAGCTTTCTTT; CDR3 protein: CASSSPGSQNTEAFF
J gene: TRBJ1-1; clone size: few; D gene: NA; V gene: TRBV29-1; CDR3 DNA: TGCAGCGCCAGGTCCACTGAAGCTTTCTTT; CDR3 protein: CSARSTEAFF
J gene: TRBJ1-5; clone size: few; D gene: NA; V gene: TRBV20-1; CDR3 DNA: TGCAGTGCTAGATACCCTACCGGGGTTCATCAGCCCCAGCATTTT; CDR3 protein: CSARYPTGVHQPQHF
J gene: TRBJ2-2; clone size: NA; D gene: TRBD1; V gene: TRBV11-1; CDR3 DNA: TGTGCCAGCAGCTCCCCTCGGGACAGGTGGAACACCGGGGAGCTGTTTTTT; CDR3 protein: CASSSPRDRWNTGELFF
J gene: TRBJ1-2; clone size: NA; D gene: NA; V gene: TRBV27; CDR3 DNA: TGTGCCAGCGACTACAGGGATGGCTACACCTTC; CDR3 protein: CASDYRDGYTF
J gene: TRBJ2-4; clone size: NA; D gene: NA; V gene: TRBV5-1; CDR3 DNA: TGCGCCAGCAGCGAGAGGAGACTAGCCAAAAACATTCAGTACTTC; CDR3 protein: CASSERRLAKNIQYF
J gene: TRBJ2-5; clone size: NA; D gene: NA; V gene: TRBV5-1; CDR3 DNA: TGCGCCAGCAGCTTGGAGGATAACGGTGAGACCCAGTACTTC; CDR3 protein: CASSLEDNGETQYF
J gene: TRBJ2-3; clone size: NA; D gene: TRBD2; V gene: TRBV7-2; CDR3 DNA: TGTGCCAGCAGCTCGGGACTAGCGGGAGTCACAGATACGCAGTATTTT; CDR3 protein: CASSSGLAGVTDTQYF
J gene: TRBJ1-2; clone size: few; D gene: NA; V gene: TRBV5-1; CDR3 DNA: TGCGCCAGCAGCTTGAACGCCGGCTACACCTTC; CDR3 protein: CASSLNAGYTF
J gene: TRBJ2-5; clone size: NA; D gene: TRBD2; V gene: TRBV18; CDR3 DNA: TGTGCCAGCTCACGATCACTAGCGGGAGTAGAAGAGACCCAGTACTTC; CDR3 protein: CASSRSLAGVEETQYF
J gene: TRBJ2-1; clone size: NA; D gene: TRBD2; V gene: TRBV4-3; CDR3 DNA: TGCGCCAGCAGCCAAGATCTGAGCGGGAGGCCCTACAATGAGCAGTTCTTC; CDR3 protein: CASSQDLSGRPYNEQFF
J gene: TRBJ2-7; clone size: few; D gene: NA; V gene: TRBV7-8; CDR3 DNA: TGTGCCAGCAGCTTAGTCTTGGCAGCGACCGAGCAGTACTTC; CDR3 protein: CASSLVLAATEQYF
J gene: TRBJ2-3; clone size: NA; D gene: TRBD1; V gene: TRBV28; CDR3 DNA: TGTGCCAGCAGCCGCCGGGACAGGTCCACAGATACGCAGTATTTT; CDR3 protein: CASSRRDRSTDTQYF
J gene: TRBJ1-2; clone size: NA; D gene: TRBD1; V gene: TRBV12-3/TRBV12-4; CDR3 DNA: TGTGCCAGCAGCCAGGGGGACAGGGGGTATAACTATGGCTACACCTTC; CDR3 protein: CASSQGDRGYNYGYTF
J gene: TRBJ2-4; clone size: NA; D gene: NA; V gene: TRBV7-2; CDR3 DNA: TGTGCCAGCAGCTTGGAGGGGGGAGAGCGAAACAGGCAGTACTTC; CDR3 protein: CASSLEGGERNRQYF
J gene: TRBJ2-1; clone size: few; D gene: TRBD2; V gene: TRBV5-1; CDR3 DNA: TGCGCCAGCAGCGCCGGGGACTACCTCAATGAGCAGTTCTTC; CDR3 protein: CASSAGDYLNEQFF
J gene: TRBJ2-5; clone size: few; D gene: TRBD1; V gene: TRBV7-2; CDR3 DNA: TGTGCCAGCAGCCAATGGGACAGGGGTGGGGAGACCCAGTACTTC; CDR3 protein: CASSQWDRGGETQYF
J gene: TRBJ2-7; clone size: few; D gene: TRBD1; V gene: TRBV7-8; CDR3 DNA: TGTGCCAGCAGCTCCTTCGACAGGGTGGAGCAGTACTTC; CDR3 protein: CASSSFDRVEQYF
J gene: TRBJ2-5; clone size: few; D gene: NA; V gene: TRBV6-1; CDR3 DNA: TGTGCCAGCGGCCCTTCAGGGGTGGGGACCCAGTACTTC; CDR3 protein: CASGPSGVGTQYF